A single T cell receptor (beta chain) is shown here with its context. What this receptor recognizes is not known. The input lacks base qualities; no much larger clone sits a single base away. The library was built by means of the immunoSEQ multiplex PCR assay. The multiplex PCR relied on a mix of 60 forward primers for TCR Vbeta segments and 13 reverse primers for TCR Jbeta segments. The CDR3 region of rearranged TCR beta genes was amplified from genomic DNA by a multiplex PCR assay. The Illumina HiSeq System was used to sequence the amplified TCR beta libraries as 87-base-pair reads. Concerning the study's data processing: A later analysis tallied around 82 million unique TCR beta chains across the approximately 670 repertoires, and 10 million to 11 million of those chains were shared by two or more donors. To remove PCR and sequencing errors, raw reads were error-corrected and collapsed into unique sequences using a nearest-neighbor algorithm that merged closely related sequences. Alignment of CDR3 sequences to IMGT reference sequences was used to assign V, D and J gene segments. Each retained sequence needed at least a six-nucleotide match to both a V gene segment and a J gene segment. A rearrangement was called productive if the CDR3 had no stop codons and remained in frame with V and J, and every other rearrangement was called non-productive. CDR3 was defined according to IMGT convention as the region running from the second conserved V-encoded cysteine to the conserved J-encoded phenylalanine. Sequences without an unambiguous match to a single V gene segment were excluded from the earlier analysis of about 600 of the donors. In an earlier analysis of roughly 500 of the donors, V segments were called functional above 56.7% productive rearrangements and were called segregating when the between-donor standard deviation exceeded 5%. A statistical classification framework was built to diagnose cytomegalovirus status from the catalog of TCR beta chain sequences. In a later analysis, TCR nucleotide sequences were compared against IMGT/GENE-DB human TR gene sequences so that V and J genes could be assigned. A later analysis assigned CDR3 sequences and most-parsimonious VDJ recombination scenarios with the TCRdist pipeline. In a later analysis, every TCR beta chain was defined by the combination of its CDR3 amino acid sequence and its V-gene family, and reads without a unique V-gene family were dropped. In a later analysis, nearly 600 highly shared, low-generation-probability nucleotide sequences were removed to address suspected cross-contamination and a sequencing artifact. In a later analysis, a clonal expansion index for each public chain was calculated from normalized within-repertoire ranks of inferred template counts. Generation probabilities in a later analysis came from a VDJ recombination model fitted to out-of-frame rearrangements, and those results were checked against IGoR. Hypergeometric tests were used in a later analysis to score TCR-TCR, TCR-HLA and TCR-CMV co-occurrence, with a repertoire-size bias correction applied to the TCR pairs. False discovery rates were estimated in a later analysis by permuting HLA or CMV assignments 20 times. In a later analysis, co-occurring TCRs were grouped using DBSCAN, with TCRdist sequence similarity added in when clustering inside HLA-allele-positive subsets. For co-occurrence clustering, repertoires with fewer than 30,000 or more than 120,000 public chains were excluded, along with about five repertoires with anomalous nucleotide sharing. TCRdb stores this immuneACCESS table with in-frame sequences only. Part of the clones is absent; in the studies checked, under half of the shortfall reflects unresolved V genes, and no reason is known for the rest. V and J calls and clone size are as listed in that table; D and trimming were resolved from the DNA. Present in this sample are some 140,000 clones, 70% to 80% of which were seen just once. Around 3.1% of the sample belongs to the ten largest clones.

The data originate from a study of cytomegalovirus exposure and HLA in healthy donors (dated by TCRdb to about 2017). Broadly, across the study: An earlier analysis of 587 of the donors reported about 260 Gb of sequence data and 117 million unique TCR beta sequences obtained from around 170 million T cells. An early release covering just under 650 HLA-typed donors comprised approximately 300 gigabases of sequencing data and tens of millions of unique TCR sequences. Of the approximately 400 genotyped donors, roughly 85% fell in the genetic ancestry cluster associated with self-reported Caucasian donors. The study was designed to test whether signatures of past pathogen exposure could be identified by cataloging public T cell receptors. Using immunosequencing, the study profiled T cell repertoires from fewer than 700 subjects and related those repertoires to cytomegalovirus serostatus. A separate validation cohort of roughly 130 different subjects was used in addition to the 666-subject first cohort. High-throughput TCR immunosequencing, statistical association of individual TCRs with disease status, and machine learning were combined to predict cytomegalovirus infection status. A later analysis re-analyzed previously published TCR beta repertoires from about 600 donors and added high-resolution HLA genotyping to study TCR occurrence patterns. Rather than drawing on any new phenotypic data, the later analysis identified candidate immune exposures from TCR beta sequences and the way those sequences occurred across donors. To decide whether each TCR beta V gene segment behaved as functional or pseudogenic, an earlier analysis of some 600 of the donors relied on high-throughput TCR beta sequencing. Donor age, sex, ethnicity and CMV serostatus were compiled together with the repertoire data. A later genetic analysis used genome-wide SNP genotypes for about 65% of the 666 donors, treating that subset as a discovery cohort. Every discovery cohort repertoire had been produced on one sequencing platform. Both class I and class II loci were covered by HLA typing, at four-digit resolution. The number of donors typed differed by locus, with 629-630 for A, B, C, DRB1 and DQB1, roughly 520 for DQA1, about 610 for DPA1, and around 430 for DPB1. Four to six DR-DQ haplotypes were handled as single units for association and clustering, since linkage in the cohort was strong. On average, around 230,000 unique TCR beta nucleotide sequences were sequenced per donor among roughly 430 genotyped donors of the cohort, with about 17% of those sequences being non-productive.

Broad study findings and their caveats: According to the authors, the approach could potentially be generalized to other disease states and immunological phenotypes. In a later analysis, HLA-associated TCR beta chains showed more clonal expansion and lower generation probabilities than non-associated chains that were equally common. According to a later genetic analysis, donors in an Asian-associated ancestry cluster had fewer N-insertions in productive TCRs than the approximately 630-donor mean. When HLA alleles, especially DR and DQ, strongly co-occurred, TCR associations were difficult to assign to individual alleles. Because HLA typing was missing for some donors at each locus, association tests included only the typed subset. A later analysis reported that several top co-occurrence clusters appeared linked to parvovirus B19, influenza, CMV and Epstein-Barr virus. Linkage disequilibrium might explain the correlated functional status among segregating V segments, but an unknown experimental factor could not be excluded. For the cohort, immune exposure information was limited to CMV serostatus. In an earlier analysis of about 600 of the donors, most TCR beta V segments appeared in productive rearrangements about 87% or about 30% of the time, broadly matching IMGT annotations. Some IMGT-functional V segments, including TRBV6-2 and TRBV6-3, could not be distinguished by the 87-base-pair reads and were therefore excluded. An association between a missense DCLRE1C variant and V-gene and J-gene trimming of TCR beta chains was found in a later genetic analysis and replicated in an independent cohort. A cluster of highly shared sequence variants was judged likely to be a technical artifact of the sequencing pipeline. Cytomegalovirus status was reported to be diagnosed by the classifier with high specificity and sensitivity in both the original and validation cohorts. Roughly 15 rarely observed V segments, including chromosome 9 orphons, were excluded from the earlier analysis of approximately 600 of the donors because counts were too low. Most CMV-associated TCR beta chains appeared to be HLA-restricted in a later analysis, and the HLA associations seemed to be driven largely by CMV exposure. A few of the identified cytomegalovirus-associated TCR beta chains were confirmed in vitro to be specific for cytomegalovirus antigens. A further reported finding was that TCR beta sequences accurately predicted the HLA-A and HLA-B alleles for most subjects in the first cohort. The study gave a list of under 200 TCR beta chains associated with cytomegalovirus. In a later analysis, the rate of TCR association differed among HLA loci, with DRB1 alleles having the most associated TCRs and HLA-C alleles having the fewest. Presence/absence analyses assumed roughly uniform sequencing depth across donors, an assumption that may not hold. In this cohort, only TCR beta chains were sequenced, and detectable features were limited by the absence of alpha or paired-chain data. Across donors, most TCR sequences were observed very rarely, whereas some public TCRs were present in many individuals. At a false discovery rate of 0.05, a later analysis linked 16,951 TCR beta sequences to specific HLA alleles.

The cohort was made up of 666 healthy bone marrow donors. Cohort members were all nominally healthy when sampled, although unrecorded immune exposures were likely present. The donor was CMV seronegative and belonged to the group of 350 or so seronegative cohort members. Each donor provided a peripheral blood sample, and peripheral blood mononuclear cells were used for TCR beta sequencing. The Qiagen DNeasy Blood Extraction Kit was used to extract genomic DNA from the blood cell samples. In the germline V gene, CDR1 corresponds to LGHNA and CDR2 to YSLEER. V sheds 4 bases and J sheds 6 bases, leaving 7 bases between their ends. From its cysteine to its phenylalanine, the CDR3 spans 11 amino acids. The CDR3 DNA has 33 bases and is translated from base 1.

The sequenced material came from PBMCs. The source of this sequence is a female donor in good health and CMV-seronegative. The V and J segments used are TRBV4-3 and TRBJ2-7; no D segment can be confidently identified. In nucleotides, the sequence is TGCGCCAGCAGCCCTTGGAGCGAGCAGTACTTC. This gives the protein CASSPWSEQYF.